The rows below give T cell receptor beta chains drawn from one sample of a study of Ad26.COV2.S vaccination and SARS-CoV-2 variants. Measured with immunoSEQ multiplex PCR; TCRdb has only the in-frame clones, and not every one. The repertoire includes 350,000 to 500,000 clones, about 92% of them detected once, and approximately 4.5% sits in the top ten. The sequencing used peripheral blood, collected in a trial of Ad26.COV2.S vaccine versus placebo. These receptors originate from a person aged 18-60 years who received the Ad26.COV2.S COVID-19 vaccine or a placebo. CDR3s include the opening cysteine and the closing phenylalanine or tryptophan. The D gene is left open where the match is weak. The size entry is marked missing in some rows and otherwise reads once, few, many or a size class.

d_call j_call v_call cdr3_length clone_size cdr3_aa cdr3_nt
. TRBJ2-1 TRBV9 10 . CASSGRDKFF TGTGCCAGCAGCGGCCGGGATAAGTTCTTC
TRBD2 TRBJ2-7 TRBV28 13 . CASSLGGVNEQYF TGTGCCAGCAGTTTGGGAGGGGTTAACGAGCAGTACTTC
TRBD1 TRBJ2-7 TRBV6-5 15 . CASQSTGSLSYEQYF TGTGCCAGCCAATCGACAGGGTCCCTCTCCTACGAGCAGTACTTC
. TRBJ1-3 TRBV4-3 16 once CASSQVQGGSGNTIYF TGCGCCAGCAGCCAAGTGCAGGGTGGCTCTGGAAACACCATATATTTT
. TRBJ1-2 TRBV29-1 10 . CSVLVGGYTF TGCAGCGTTTTGGTTGGTGGCTACACCTTC
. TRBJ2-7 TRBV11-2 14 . CASSRPRAHYEQYF TGTGCCAGCAGCCGACCTCGCGCCCACTACGAGCAGTACTTC
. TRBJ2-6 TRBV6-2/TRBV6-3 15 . CASSAWSGGANVLTF TGTGCCAGCAGCGCATGGTCGGGCGGGGCCAACGTCCTGACTTTC
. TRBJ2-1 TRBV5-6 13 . CASSIVDSDEQFF TGTGCCAGCAGCATAGTGGACAGCGATGAGCAGTTCTTC
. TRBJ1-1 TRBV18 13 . CASSPAANTEAFF TGTGCCAGCTCACCGGCTGCGAACACTGAAGCTTTCTTT
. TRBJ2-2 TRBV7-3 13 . CASSLGVPGELFF TGTGCCAGCAGCCTAGGGGTCCCCGGGGAGCTGTTTTTT
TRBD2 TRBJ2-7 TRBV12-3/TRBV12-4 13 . CASSLGEGYEQYF TGTGCCAGCAGTTTAGGGGAGGGCTACGAGCAGTACTTC
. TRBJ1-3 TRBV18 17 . CASSPRVGTPSGNTIYF TGTGCCAGCTCACCACGGGTGGGAACCCCCTCTGGAAACACCATATATTTT
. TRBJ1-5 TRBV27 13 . CASSFQAHQPQHF TGTGCCAGCAGTTTCCAAGCCCATCAGCCCCAGCATTTT
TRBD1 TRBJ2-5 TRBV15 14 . CATSGDSYLETQYF TGTGCCACCAGCGGGGACAGCTATTTAGAGACCCAGTACTTC
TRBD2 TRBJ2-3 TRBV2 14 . CASRASGGTDTQYF TGTGCCAGCAGGGCTAGCGGAGGCACAGATACGCAGTATTTT
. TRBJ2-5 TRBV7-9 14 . CASSFGGWRETQYF TGTGCCAGCAGCTTCGGGGGATGGCGGGAGACCCAGTACTTC
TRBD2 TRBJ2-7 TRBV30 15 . CAWSSPLAGPGEQYF TGTGCCTGGAGTTCCCCCCTAGCGGGACCAGGCGAGCAGTACTTC
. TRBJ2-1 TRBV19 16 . CASSMVTQGVGNEQFF TGTGCCAGTAGTATGGTCACCCAGGGAGTCGGCAATGAGCAGTTCTTC
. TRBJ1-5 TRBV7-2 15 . CASSLLAGVNQPQHF TGTGCCAGCAGCTTATTGGCGGGAGTTAATCAGCCCCAGCATTTT
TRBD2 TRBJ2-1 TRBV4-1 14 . CASRDLAGANEQFF TGCGCCAGTAGAGATTTAGCGGGAGCTAATGAGCAGTTCTTC
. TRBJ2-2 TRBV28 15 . CASSFRSRGNGELFF TGTGCCAGCAGTTTCCGATCCCGCGGGAACGGGGAGCTGTTTTTT
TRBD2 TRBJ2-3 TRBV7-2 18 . CASSLEGSGSKGTDTQYF TGTGCCAGCAGCTTAGAAGGTAGCGGGAGTAAGGGGACAGATACGCAGTATTTT
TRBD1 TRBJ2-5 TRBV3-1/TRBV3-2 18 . CASSQTTFLGTGVETQYF TGTGCCAGCAGCCAAACAACGTTCCTGGGGACAGGGGTTGAGACCCAGTACTTC
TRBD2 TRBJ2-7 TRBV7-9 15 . CASSSPTSGTYEQYF TGTGCCAGCAGCTCCCCGACTAGCGGAACCTACGAGCAGTACTTC
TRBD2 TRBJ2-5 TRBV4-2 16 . CASSQEGLAGGETQYF TGTGCCAGCAGCCAAGAAGGACTAGCGGGAGGGGAGACCCAGTACTTC
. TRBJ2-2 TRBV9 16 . CASSVDSAGVAGELFF TGTGCCAGCAGCGTAGATTCGGCAGGGGTGGCCGGGGAGCTGTTTTTT
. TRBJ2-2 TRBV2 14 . CASSEKVLSGELFF TGTGCCAGCAGTGAAAAGGTGCTCTCCGGGGAGCTGTTTTTT
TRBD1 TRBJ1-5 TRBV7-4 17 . CASNARRTGYSNQPQHF TGTGCCAGCAACGCCCGCCGGACAGGCTATAGCAATCAGCCCCAGCATTTT
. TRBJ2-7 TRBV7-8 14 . CASSLVEGSYEQYF TGTGCCAGCAGCTTAGTTGAGGGATCCTACGAGCAGTACTTC
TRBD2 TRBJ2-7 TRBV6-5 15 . CASSPRLAGGSEQYF TGTGCCAGCAGTCCTAGACTAGCGGGAGGTTCCGAGCAGTACTTC
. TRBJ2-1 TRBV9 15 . CASSVEPSPYNEQFF TGTGCCAGCAGCGTAGAACCATCTCCCTACAATGAGCAGTTCTTC
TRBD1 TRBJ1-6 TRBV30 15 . CAWSAYRGKYSPLHF TGTGCCTGGAGTGCATACAGGGGGAAGTATTCACCCCTCCACTTT
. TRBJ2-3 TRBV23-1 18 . CASSQSGTISGAPNTQYF TGCGCCAGCAGTCAATCCGGGACCATTAGTGGTGCACCGAATACGCAGTATTTT
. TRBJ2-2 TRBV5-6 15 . CASSPGRPNTGELFF TGTGCCAGCAGCCCGGGACGACCGAACACCGGGGAGCTGTTTTTT
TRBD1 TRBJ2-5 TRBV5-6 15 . CASSTRDRLQETQYF TGTGCCAGCAGCACACGGGACAGACTTCAAGAGACCCAGTACTTC
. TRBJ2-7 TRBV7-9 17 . CASSLHGPGPAPYEQYF TGTGCCAGCAGCTTACATGGCCCGGGACCGGCACCGTACGAGCAGTACTTC
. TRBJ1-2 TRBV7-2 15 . CASSSPPRPNYGYTF TGTGCCAGCAGCTCCCCCCCGAGGCCTAACTATGGCTACACCTTC
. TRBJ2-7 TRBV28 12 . CASSSGLPLQYF TGTGCCAGCAGTTCGGGACTCCCCTTGCAGTACTTC
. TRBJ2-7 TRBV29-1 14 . CSVEGGERPYEQYF TGCAGCGTTGAGGGCGGAGAGAGACCCTACGAGCAGTACTTC
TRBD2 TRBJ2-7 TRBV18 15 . CASSPSAGGRHEQYF TGTGCCAGCTCACCCTCAGCGGGAGGGCGGCACGAGCAGTACTTC
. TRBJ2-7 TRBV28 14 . CASIMTGSSYEQYF TGTGCCAGCATTATGACAGGAAGCTCCTACGAGCAGTACTTC
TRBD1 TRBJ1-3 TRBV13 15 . CASSPGQLSGNTIYF TGTGCCAGCAGCCCGGGACAGCTCTCTGGAAACACCATATATTTT
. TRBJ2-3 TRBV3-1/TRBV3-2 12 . CASSLRRDTQYF TGTGCCAGCAGCCTTAGGCGGGATACGCAGTATTTT
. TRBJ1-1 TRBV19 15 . CASSMRGAVNTEAFF TGTGCCAGTAGTATGCGGGGGGCAGTAAACACTGAAGCTTTCTTT
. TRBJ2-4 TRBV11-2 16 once CASSLSTGPAKNIQYF TGTGCCAGCAGCTTATCTACGGGACCAGCAAAAAACATTCAGTACTTC
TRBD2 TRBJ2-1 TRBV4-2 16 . CASSQASGSSYNEQFF TGTGCCAGCAGCCAAGCTAGCGGGAGCTCCTACAATGAGCAGTTCTTC
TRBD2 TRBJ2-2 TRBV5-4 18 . CASSPGGLAGVLSGELFF TGTGCCAGCAGCCCGGGCGGACTAGCGGGTGTATTGAGCGGGGAGCTGTTTTTT
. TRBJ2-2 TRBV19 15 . CASTQAGYNPGELFF TGTGCCAGTACTCAGGCAGGGTATAATCCCGGGGAGCTGTTTTTT
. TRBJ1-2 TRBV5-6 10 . CASRRQHYTF TGTGCCAGCAGGCGACAGCACTACACCTTC
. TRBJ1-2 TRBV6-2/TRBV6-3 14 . CASSYSGNYYGYTF TGTGCCAGCAGTTACTCAGGGAATTACTATGGCTACACCTTC
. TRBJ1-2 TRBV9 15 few CASSGTLGAAYGYTF TGTGCCAGCAGCGGAACCCTTGGGGCAGCCTATGGCTACACCTTC
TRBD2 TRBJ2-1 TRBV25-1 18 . CASSVGTGPSGRVKEQFF TGTGCCAGCAGTGTCGGGACAGGTCCTAGCGGGAGAGTTAAAGAGCAGTTCTTC
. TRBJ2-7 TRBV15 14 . CATSRALDSYEQYF TGTGCCACCAGCAGAGCACTGGACTCCTACGAGCAGTACTTC
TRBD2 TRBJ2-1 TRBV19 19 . CASSPGLAGRKSIINEQFF TGTGCCAGTAGTCCGGGACTAGCGGGACGGAAGTCAATAATCAATGAGCAGTTCTTC
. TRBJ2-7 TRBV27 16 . CASSSSLGQAAYEQYF TGTGCCAGCAGTTCTTCCCTCGGCCAGGCCGCCTACGAGCAGTACTTC